Below, 19 T cell receptor beta chains from the same sample are listed, as sequenced in a study of human T cells and chemical hapten exposure. This sample's time point: pre-sensitization, week 0. Treatment: therapeutic diphenylcyclopropenone sensitization with weekly scalp DPC. Total RNA was isolated from unfractionated whole blood. TCRdb re-called the RACE reads through MiXCR, storing one row per CDR3 protein. The table has approximately 32,000 distinct CDR3 sequences, 9% to 15% seen once. The sample here was whole blood, taken in connection with sensitization to the hapten diphenylcyclopropenone (DPC). These receptors came from a woman in her 40s with alopecia areata. Some clones in this sample may be carry-over from other donors' samples.

This clonotype has only a few counts. The chain is built from TRBV18 and TRBJ2-3; tentative D call: TRBD1 (6 bases). CDR1 and CDR2 from the germline V gene are KGHSH and LQKENI. The CDR3 runs 16 residues. The V gene lost 6 bases and the J gene lost 0 bases, with 16 bases spanning the gap. This CDR3 is CASSSQGGTSTDTQYF. For the CDR3, the DNA is TGTGCCAGCTCTTCTCAAGGGGGAACTAGCACAGATACGCAGTATTTT.

The sample holds many counts of this clonotype. The rearrangement links TRBV25-1 to TRBJ2-6; D gene unclear. The germline gives CDR1 MGHDK, CDR2 SYGVNS. This CDR3 is built from 13 residues. V lost 6 bases and J 1 base, leaving 4 bases between the germline ends. This CDR3 is CASRGSGANVLTF. In nucleotides, the CDR3 is TGTGCCAGCAGGGGTTCTGGGGCCAACGTCCTGACTTTC.

The chain couples TRBV28 to TRBJ2-7, with D hard to call. The germline CDR1 and CDR2 sequences are MDHEN and SYDVKM. This CDR3 region has 12 residues. Deletions cut 6 bases from V and 5 bases from J, with 11 bases between. The CDR3: CASSSRSDEQYF. CDR3 nucleotides: TGTGCCAGCAGCAGCAGGTCCGACGAGCAGTACTTC.

This clonotype was seen at least ten times. This rearrangement joins TRBV5-1 to TRBJ2-1, with D maybe TRBD2 (5 bases). From germline, CDR1 is SGHRS and CDR2 YFSETQ. The CDR3 totals 15 residues. V gave up 3 bases and J gave up 2 bases, with 12 bases separating them. CDR3 nucleotide sequence: TGCGCCAGCAGCTACCTCTCCGGGACCTACAATGAGCAGTTCTTC. Protein: CASSYLSGTYNEQFF.

This clonotype was picked up many times. V and J are TRBV21-1 and TRBJ1-5. TRBV21-1 is a pseudogene locus. CDR3 length: 14 residues. CDR3 in DNA: TGTGCCAGCAGCAAAGGACGGTACAATCAGCCCCAGCATTTT. Its translation: CASSKGRYNQPQHF.

This clonotype was seen repeatedly, ten times or more. The rearrangement uses TRBV7-9 and TRBJ1-2, with a weak D call TRBD1 (6 bases). V lost 7 bases to trimming and J lost 4 bases, with 22 bases between them. This CDR3 has 16 amino acids. CDR1 SEHNR and CDR2 FQNEAQ come from the germline V gene (reference sequence). This CDR3 is CASTSGEWGLSYGYTF. In nucleotides, the CDR3 is TGTGCCAGCACCAGCGGGGAGTGGGGGCTCAGCTATGGCTACACCTTC.

The rearrangement links TRBV20-1 to TRBJ1-2; no definite D call. Trimming removed 3 bases from V and 0 bases from J, with 8 bases in between. This CDR3 is built from 13 residues. In germline, CDR1 is DFQATT, CDR2 SNEGSKA (reference sequence). The CDR3 here is CSASPTANYGYTF. In DNA form, the CDR3 reads TGCAGTGCTAGCCCCACTGCTAACTATGGCTACACCTTC.

This clonotype was detected only a few times. J is TRBJ1-3 and V is TRBV12-3 or TRBV12-4, with 7 nucleotides matching TRBD1. With 4 bases clipped from V and 1 base from J, the junction kept 7 bases outside the gene matches. This CDR3 is 16 amino acids long. CDR3 nucleotide sequence: TGTGCCAGCAGTTCGAGGACAGGAGGGTCTGGAAACACCATATATTTT. Translated: CASSSRTGGSGNTIYF.

The sample holds many counts of this clonotype. The genes are TRBV5-4 and TRBJ1-1; D not certain. CDR3 size: 15 residues. V was pared by 7 bases and J by 4 bases, with 20 bases between. Germline lookup yields CDR1 SGHNT and CDR2 YYREEE (reference sequence). The CDR3 is CASGGAGVGITEAFF. The CDR3, as DNA: TGTGCCAGCGGAGGCGCCGGGGTCGGGATCACTGAAGCTTTCTTT.

The chain combines TRBV3-1 with TRBJ1-1, with a possible D match to TRBD1 (5 bases). In germline, CDR1 is LGHDT, CDR2 YNNKEL (reference sequence). The CDR3 has 13 amino acids. Trimming pared 4 bases from V and 5 bases from J, leaving 11 bases between. The CDR3 DNA reads as TGTGCCAGCAGCCTTCCGGGGGGGACTGAAGCTTTCTTT. It codes for CASSLPGGTEAFF.

This clonotype has ten or more counts. V and J are TRBV6-6 and TRBJ1-1, with 9 bases that match TRBD1. Germline CDR1 MNHNY, CDR2 SVGAGI (reference sequence). Germline trimming cut 5 bases from V and 5 bases from J; bases unmatched to any gene: 3. This CDR3 region has 13 residues. The CDR3 bases are TGTGCCAGCAGTCGGACAGGGGAGACTGAAGCTTTCTTT. It codes for CASSRTGETEAFF.

This clonotype was seen at least ten times. The CDR3 nucleotides read TGTGCCAGCAGCCGAATCTCCTACAATGAGCAGTTCTTC. It specifies CASSRISYNEQFF. The chain couples TRBV7-6 to TRBJ2-1; the D is unclear. CDR1 and CDR2 (germline): SGHVS, FNYEAQ. The CDR3 loop spans 13 amino acids. V gave up 5 bases and J gave up 0 bases, with 5 bases separating them.

With regard to this clonotype: With a much larger clone just one base away, this may be a read error. As the CDR3 is not closed by the conserved phenylalanine or tryptophan, this likely results from a read error. The rearrangement uses TRBV6-6 and TRBJ2-1; 10 bases line up with TRBD2. The V segment lost 6 bases and the J segment 5 bases; nucleotides outside the gene matches: 4. The CDR3 extends over 14 amino acids. Germline CDR1 MNHNY, CDR2 SVGAGI (reference sequence). The CDR3: CASSQLAGHNEQFS. For the CDR3, the DNA is TGTGCCAGCAGCCAACTAGCGGGACACAATGAGCAGTTCTCC.

V is TRBV29-1 and J is TRBJ2-7; D is undetermined. The CDR3 is 11 residues long. V was pared by 4 bases and J by 6 bases, with 10 bases between. CDR1 and CDR2 from the germline V gene are SQVTM and ANQGSEA. The CDR3 nucleotides are TGCAGCGTTGGAAACTTCTTCGAGCAGTACTTC. Its translation is CSVGNFFEQYF.

Here the CDR3 reads CASSWDREGYTF. CDR3 DNA: TGTGCCAGCAGCTGGGACAGGGAAGGCTACACCTTC. The chain joins TRBV28 to TRBJ1-2; the match to TRBD1 covers 9 bases. V was pared by 6 bases and J by 8 bases, with 4 bases of the junction left unmatched. The CDR3 totals 12 residues. Germline values: CDR1 MDHEN, CDR2 SYDVKM.

This clonotype was observed at least ten times. The chain uses TRBV20-1 and TRBJ2-7; no definite D call. The CDR3 contains 12 residues. Per the germline V gene, CDR1 is DFQATT and CDR2 is SNEGSKA (reference sequence). Trimming removed 4 bases at V and 2 bases at J, with 9 bases between. This CDR3 is CSAKNRPYEQYF. DNA of the CDR3: TGCAGTGCTAAGAACAGACCCTACGAGCAGTACTTC.

This clonotype has more than one count but fewer than ten. The chain carries TRBV11-3 and TRBJ2-2; D is unresolved. V dropped 5 bases and J dropped 4 bases, with 5 bases sitting between them. The CDR3 contains 12 residues. Germline CDR1 SGHNT, CDR2 YENEEA. CDR3 protein: CASSVGTGELFF. DNA for the CDR3: TGTGCCAGCAGCGTCGGCACCGGGGAGCTGTTTTTT.

The chain uses TRBV29-1 and TRBJ2-2; 10 nucleotides line up with TRBD1. Germline trimming cut 7 bases from V and 6 bases from J; bases unmatched to any gene: 2. The germline CDR1 and CDR2 sequences are SQVTM and ANQGSEA. CDR3 length: 12 residues. As DNA, the CDR3 is TGCAGCGCTGACAGGGGGCCCGGGGAGCTGTTTTTT. Amino acids: CSADRGPGELFF.

The chain recombines TRBV29-1 with TRBJ2-3; 9 bases line up with TRBD1. V dropped 6 bases and J dropped 2; count of bases not matched to a gene: 3. Germline lookup yields CDR1 SQVTM and CDR2 ANQGSEA. The CDR3 length is 13 residues. For the CDR3, the DNA is TGCAGCGTACAGGGGGCACCCACAGATACGCAGTATTTT. It yields the protein CSVQGAPTDTQYF.